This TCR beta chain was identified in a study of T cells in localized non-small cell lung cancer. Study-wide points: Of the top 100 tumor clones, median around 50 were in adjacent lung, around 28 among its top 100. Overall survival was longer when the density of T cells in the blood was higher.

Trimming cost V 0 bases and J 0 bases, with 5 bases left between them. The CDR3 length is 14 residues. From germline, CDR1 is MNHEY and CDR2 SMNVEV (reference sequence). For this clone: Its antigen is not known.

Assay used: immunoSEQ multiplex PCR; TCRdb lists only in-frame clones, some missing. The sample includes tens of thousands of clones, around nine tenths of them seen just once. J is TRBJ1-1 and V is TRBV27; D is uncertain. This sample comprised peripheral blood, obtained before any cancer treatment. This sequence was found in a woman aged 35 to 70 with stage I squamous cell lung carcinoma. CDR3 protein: CASSLSRVNTEAFF. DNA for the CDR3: TGTGCCAGCAGTTTATCCCGAGTGAACACTGAAGCTTTCTTT.